The sequence of this T cell receptor (beta chain) was determined in a study of shared clonotypes between healthy human individuals. Study conclusions and caveats: The study generally estimated greater richness for naive than memory subsets.

The donors, all of them Caucasian adults, lived in Nashville, Tennessee. Concerning this clone itself: The antigen is not known.

Sequencing was at deep level. In the authors' workflow: Junction-only immunoSEQ sequences carried no quality scores, so filtering differed. The data were produced by immunoSEQ multiplex PCR, yet TCRdb's version contains in-frame clones alone and is incomplete. The V and J calls and clone size come from that table; D and trimming were worked out from the DNA. The sample lists about 2 million clones, roughly 95% seen once, with 0.13% in the top ten. Germline V gene data show CDR1 as SNHLY and CDR2 as FYNNEI. CDR3 length: 12 amino acids. The V and J ends lost 6 bases and 9 bases, in that order; junction bases with no gene match: 7.

Sequenced input: naive CD4+ T cells sorted from blood. Noted subset: CD45RA+ positively selected. The receptor was isolated from a man aged 18-30 years in good health. The chain has TRBV2 and TRBJ1-1, with 7 positions matching TRBD1. The CDR3 here is CASRRQGFKAFF. The DNA for the CDR3 is TGTGCCAGCAGGAGACAGGGTTTCAAAGCTTTCTTT.